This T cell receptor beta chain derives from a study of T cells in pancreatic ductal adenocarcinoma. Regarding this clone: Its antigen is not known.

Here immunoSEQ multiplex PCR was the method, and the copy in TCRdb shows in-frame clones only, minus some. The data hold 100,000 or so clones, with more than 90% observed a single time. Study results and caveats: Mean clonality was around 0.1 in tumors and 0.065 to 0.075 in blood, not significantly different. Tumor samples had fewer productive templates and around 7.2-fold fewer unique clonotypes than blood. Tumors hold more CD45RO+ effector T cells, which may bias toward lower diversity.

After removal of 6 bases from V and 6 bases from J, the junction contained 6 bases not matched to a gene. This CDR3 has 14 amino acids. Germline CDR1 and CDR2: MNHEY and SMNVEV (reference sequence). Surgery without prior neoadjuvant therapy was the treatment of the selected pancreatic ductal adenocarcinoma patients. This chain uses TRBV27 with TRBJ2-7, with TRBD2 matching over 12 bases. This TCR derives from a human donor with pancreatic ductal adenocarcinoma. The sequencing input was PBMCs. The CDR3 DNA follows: TGTGCCAGCAGCAATTTGGGACTAGCGGGCGAGCAGTACTTC. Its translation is CASSNLGLAGEQYF.